The 29 T cell receptor beta chains below all came from one sample that was sequenced in a study of blood T cell repertoires in COVID-19. Produced via immunoSEQ multiplex PCR; TCRdb's table is partial and in-frame only. The sample lists approximately 90,000 clones, about 85% occurring once. Material: peripheral blood. The receptors come from an elderly man with active or convalescent COVID-19.

The gene calls are TRBV30 and TRBJ1-2; no clear D. The V gene lost 1 base and the J gene lost 7 bases, with 10 bases spanning the gap. This CDR3 region has 12 residues. CDR1 and CDR2 (germline): GTSNPN, SVGIG (reference sequence). DNA of the CDR3: TGTGCCTGGAGTGCAGAGTGGAGTGGCTACACCTTC. Amino acid sequence: CAWSAEWSGYTF.

The chain combines TRBV6-6 with TRBJ1-2, with no clear D. Deletions cut 2 bases from V and 7 bases from J, with 14 bases between. This CDR3 region has 14 residues. Germline CDR1 is MNHNY and CDR2 is SVGAGI (reference sequence). The CDR3 DNA is TGTGCCAGCAGTTACGGTCCAACTCGGGGTGGCTACACCTTC. Translation gives CASSYGPTRGGYTF.

The CDR3, as DNA: TGTGCCAGCAGCTTGTCAGGGACTGAAGCTTTCTTT. Encoded protein: CASSLSGTEAFF. V is TRBV5-4 and J is TRBJ1-1, with D perhaps TRBD1 (5 bases). The germline V gene encodes CDR1 SGHNT and CDR2 YYREEE (reference sequence). Between the trimmed V and J ends, which lost 1 base and 5 bases, there was a span of 6 bases. The CDR3 is made up of 12 amino acids.

J is TRBJ2-7 and V is TRBV5-5; 7 bases map to TRBD1. CDR1 is SGHKS and CDR2 is YYEKEE in the germline V gene (reference sequence). Trimming at V came to 1 base and at J to 6 bases, leaving 13 bases not matched to a gene. The CDR3 has 16 amino acids. CDR3 in DNA: TGTGCCAGCAGCTTGTTTCCAAAGGACAGGTCGTTCGAGCAGTACTTC. Amino acid sequence: CASSLFPKDRSFEQYF. The whole variable domain, remainder taken from reference TRBV5-5 and TRBJ2-7, is DAGVTQSPTHLIKTRGQQVTLRCSPISGHKSVSWYQQVLGQGPQFIFQYYEKEERGRGNFPDRFSARQFPNYSSELNVNALLLGDSALYLCASSLFPKDRSFEQYFGPGTRLTVT.

The V call is TRBV3-1 (or the pseudogene TRBV3-2), the J call TRBJ2-5, with D possibly matching TRBD1 (5 bases). The ends were cut back, 1 base at V and 2 bases at J, with 8 bases in the middle. Germline values: CDR1 LGHDT, CDR2 YNNKEL (reference sequence). CDR3 length: 14 residues. CDR3 loop: CASSQGGSQETQYF. The CDR3 region has the DNA TGTGCCAGCAGCCAAGGGGGCAGTCAAGAGACCCAGTACTTC.

The V and J genes are TRBV4-1 and TRBJ2-1, with D unclear. The length of the CDR3 is 14 residues. V lost 0 bases and J lost 1, with 4 bases in between. In germline, CDR1 is MGHRA, CDR2 YSYEKL. The CDR3 DNA reads as TGCGCCAGCAGCCAAGACAGATCCTACAATGAGCAGTTCTTC. It codes for CASSQDRSYNEQFF.

The CDR3 nucleotides read TGCGCCAGCAGTGAGTCAGCGGGGGGTCGCACAGATACGCAGTATTTT. Amino acid sequence: CASSESAGGRTDTQYF. This chain connects TRBV10-1 to TRBJ2-3, with 9 bases matching TRBD2. V shed 0 bases and J 1 base; nucleotides not matched to a gene: 2. Germline-derived CDR1 and CDR2 are WNHNN and SYGVQD (reference sequence). CDR3 length: 16 amino acids.

This sequence joins TRBV28 and TRBJ1-6; unclear D gene. CDR3 length: 15 residues. The V end lost 6 bases, the J end lost 2 bases, and 11 bases lay between the germline ends. Germline V lookup: CDR1 MDHEN, CDR2 SYDVKM. The CDR3 DNA follows: TGTGCCAGCAGCCTATTTAGCCCCTATAATTCACCCCTCCACTTT. This sequence encodes CASSLFSPYNSPLHF.

This clone was seen a handful of times. This sequence joins TRBV6-4 and TRBJ1-1; 7 nucleotides line up with TRBD1. The CDR3 totals 13 residues. Trimming at V came to 10 bases and at J to 0 bases, leaving 5 bases not matched to a gene. Germline lookup yields CDR1 MRHNA and CDR2 SNTAGT. The CDR3 loop is CANDDRVNTEAFF. Here the CDR3 DNA reads TGTGCCAACGATGACAGGGTGAACACTGAAGCTTTCTTT.

The chain uses TRBV21-1 and TRBJ2-2; no DNA check was done on the table's D call, TRBD2. TRBV21-1 is shown as a pseudogene. The CDR3 covers 16 residues. The CDR3 nucleotides read TGTGCCAGCAGCAAACAGGTACGGGATCCGACCGGGGAGCTGTTTTTT. Its translation is CASSKQVRDPTGELFF.

This clone was seen once. The chain has TRBV18 and TRBJ2-3, with D perhaps matching TRBD1 (5 bases). This CDR3 is 13 amino acids long. V gave up 8 bases and J gave up 1 base, with 10 bases separating them. In germline, CDR1 is KGHSH, CDR2 LQKENI. The CDR3 DNA is TGTGCCAGCACACTCAGGGGCACAGATACGCAGTATTTT. It is translated as CASTLRGTDTQYF. Complete variable domain (other parts from reference TRBV18 and TRBJ2-3): NAGVMQNPRHLVRRRGQEARLRCSPMKGHSHVYWYRQLPEEGLKFMVYLQKENIIDESGMPKERFSAEFPKEGPSILRIQQVVRGDSAAYFCASTLRGTDTQYFGPGTRLTVL.

This rearrangement joins TRBV3-1 (or the pseudogene TRBV3-2) to TRBJ1-1; no clear D. Germline V gives CDR1 LGHDT, CDR2 YNNKEL (reference sequence). Trimming left V 2 bases short and J 3 bases short, with 7 bases between. CDR3 length: 13 amino acids. This CDR3 is CASSQPGDTEAFF. The CDR3 coding sequence is TGTGCCAGCAGCCAACCGGGAGACACTGAAGCTTTCTTT.

This chain uses TRBV7-2 with TRBJ1-2; 7 bases agree with TRBD1. V was clipped by 3 bases and J by 4 bases; unmatched bases: 5. CDR3 length: 14 residues. Germline V gives CDR1 SGHTA, CDR2 FQGNSA. The CDR3 DNA follows: TGTGCCAGCAGCTTCGGGACAGTCGGCTATGGCTACACCTTC. As protein: CASSFGTVGYGYTF.

The rearrangement links TRBV5-4 to TRBJ2-1; TRBD2 might be the D (6 bases). Trimming removed 4 bases at V and 10 bases at J, with 18 bases between. The germline V gene has CDR1 SGHNT and CDR2 YYREEE (reference sequence). CDR3 length equals 14 residues. CDR3 loop: CASSPPWDSSEQFF. The CDR3 DNA reads as TGTGCCAGCAGCCCCCCCTGGGACTCGTCGGAGCAGTTCTTC.

This chain connects TRBV7-8 to TRBJ2-7, with 10 bases lining up with TRBD1. This CDR3 spans 15 amino acids. Germline CDR1 SGHVS, CDR2 FQNEAQ. Unmatched junction bases numbered 6, after V lost 6 bases and J lost 1 base. The CDR3 is CASRWGQGPSYEQYF. The CDR3 region has the DNA TGTGCCAGCAGGTGGGGACAGGGGCCTTCCTACGAGCAGTACTTC.

The chain's CDR3 is CASSYQGPRQPQHF. The CDR3 DNA reads TGTGCCAGCAGCTATCAGGGGCCTAGGCAGCCCCAGCATTTT. The chain carries TRBV7-8 and TRBJ1-5, with D maybe TRBD1 (6 bases). Trimming stripped 4 bases from V and 7 bases from J, with 14 bases between. This CDR3 region has 14 residues. The germline gives CDR1 SGHVS, CDR2 FQNEAQ. The whole variable domain, remainder taken from reference TRBV7-8 and TRBJ1-5, is GAGVSQSPRYKVAKRGQDVALRCDPISGHVSLFWYQQALGQGPEFLTYFQNEAQLDKSGLPSDRFFAERPEGSVSTLKIQRTQQEDSAVYLCASSYQGPRQPQHFGDGTRLSIL.

This sequence joins TRBV5-1 and TRBJ2-7; D not resolved. The ends were cut back, 0 bases at V and 1 base at J, with 8 bases in the middle. This CDR3 region has 14 residues. Germline V CDR1 and CDR2: SGHRS, YFSETQ. The CDR3 reads CASSLGGSSYEQYF. DNA of the CDR3: TGCGCCAGCAGCTTGGGTGGCAGTTCCTACGAGCAGTACTTC.

This chain joins TRBV5-4 and TRBJ1-3, with TRBD1 identical over 7 bases. The J segment lost 2 bases and the V segment lost 4 bases, leaving 6 bases of the junction unmatched. CDR1 SGHNT and CDR2 YYREEE come from the germline V gene (reference sequence). The CDR3 is made up of 15 amino acids. The CDR3, as DNA: TGTGCCAGCAGCCTACAGGGGAGTACTGGAAACACCATATATTTT. This gives the protein CASSLQGSTGNTIYF.

This sequence joins TRBV19 and TRBJ1-6, with 7 bases identical to TRBD1. Germline loops: CDR1 LNHDA, CDR2 SQIVND (reference sequence). The CDR3 has 15 residues. After removal of 5 bases from V and 7 bases from J, the junction contained 8 bases not matched to a gene. CDR3 bases: TGTGCCAGTAGTCCGCGACAGGGCGGAAATTCACCCCTCCACTTT. Its translation: CASSPRQGGNSPLHF.

This chain joins TRBV28 and TRBJ2-7, with a tentative D call TRBD1 (5 bases). The CDR3 sequence is 15 residues long. CDR1 is MDHEN, CDR2 SYDVKM, per germline. Between the trimmed V and J ends, which lost 6 bases and 2 bases, there was a span of 17 bases. CDR3 bases: TGTGCCAGCAGCCCCCTCAGGACAAGCACCTACGAGCAGTACTTC. It encodes CASSPLRTSTYEQYF.

V gene TRBV25-1 combines with J gene TRBJ2-7, with 8 bases matching TRBD1. CDR3 size: 14 residues. The V and J ends lost 2 bases and 4 bases, in that order; junction bases with no gene match: 4. Germline assignment: CDR1 MGHDK and CDR2 SYGVNS. The CDR3 spells CASSEQGARYEQYF. In DNA, the CDR3 is TGTGCCAGCAGTGAACAGGGGGCTAGGTACGAGCAGTACTTC.

This chain connects TRBV12-1 to TRBJ1-6; the table's D call, TRBD1, has no DNA check behind it. TRBV12-1 is recorded as a pseudogene. There are 18 residues in the CDR3. The CDR3 is CASSRLPERTAYNSPLHF. In nucleotides, the CDR3 is TGTGCCAGCAGCCGCCTTCCTGAACGGACAGCTTATAATTCACCCCTCCACTTT.

The V call is TRBV24-1, the J call TRBJ2-1; 10 bases align to TRBD1. The junction had 7 bases not matched to a gene; V was cut back by 2 bases and J by 7 bases. The CDR3 length is 16 residues. The germline CDR1 and CDR2 sequences are KGHDR and SFDVKD. The CDR3 region is CATSDSDRGSGNEQFF. For the CDR3, the DNA is TGTGCCACCAGTGATTCGGACAGGGGGTCTGGGAATGAGCAGTTCTTC.

The chain links TRBV7-9 to TRBJ1-1, with D maybe TRBD1 (5 bases). The V and J ends lost 0 bases and 5 bases respectively, with 13 bases between them. The CDR3 covers 15 residues. Per the germline V gene, CDR1 is SEHNR and CDR2 is FQNEAQ (reference sequence). In DNA form, the CDR3 reads TGTGCCAGCAGCTTAGCGGGCAGGGCGGGGACTGAAGCTTTCTTT. Translating it yields CASSLAGRAGTEAFF.

The V gene is TRBV6-6, the J gene TRBJ1-2, with TRBD1 matching over 7 bases. There are 14 residues in the CDR3. V lost 0 bases and J lost 2; bases outside the gene matches: 0. The germline CDR1 and CDR2 sequences are MNHNY and SVGAGI (reference sequence). CDR3 in amino acids: CASSYSTGNYGYTF. CDR3 bases: TGTGCCAGCAGTTACTCGACAGGGAACTATGGCTACACCTTC.

CDR3 coding DNA: TGTGCCAGCAGTGAAGTTCGGGGTGGAGCCACAGATACGCAGTATTTT. Translation gives CASSEVRGGATDTQYF. V usage is TRBV6-1 and J usage is TRBJ2-3; a weak D match, TRBD2 (5 bases). The CDR3 length is 16 residues. V lost 1 base and J lost 2, with 13 bases in between. Per germline, CDR1 MNHNS and CDR2 SASEGT.

This clone was observed a handful of times. The chain is built from TRBV3-1 (or the pseudogene TRBV3-2) and TRBJ1-1; 11 bases are shared with TRBD1. This CDR3 contains 14 residues. Germline assignment: CDR1 LGHDT and CDR2 YNNKEL (reference sequence). J gave up 6 bases and V 1 base, and 1 base lay outside the gene matches. CDR3 loop: CASSQADRGPEAFF. CDR3 coding DNA: TGTGCCAGCAGCCAAGCGGACAGGGGGCCTGAAGCTTTCTTT.

V usage is TRBV18 and J usage is TRBJ2-2; possible D gene TRBD1, 6 bases. Trimming left V 2 bases short and J 0 bases short, with 16 bases between. The CDR3 length is 18 residues. Germline assignment: CDR1 KGHSH and CDR2 LQKENI. The CDR3 here is CASSPRGLGGPNTGELFF. In DNA form, the CDR3 reads TGTGCCAGCTCACCAAGGGGATTAGGGGGTCCGAACACCGGGGAGCTGTTTTTT.

This chain connects TRBV5-1 to TRBJ1-4, with D perhaps TRBD1 (6 bases). The V gene's germline CDR1 is SGHRS and CDR2 YFSETQ. CDR3 length: 16 residues. The ends were cut back, 0 bases at V and 0 bases at J, with 9 bases in the middle. CDR3: CASSLAGQPTNEKLFF. CDR3 coding DNA: TGCGCCAGCAGCTTGGCCGGACAGCCAACTAATGAAAAACTGTTTTTT.